These 32 T cell receptor beta chains came from one sample sequenced in a study of cytomegalovirus exposure and HLA in healthy donors. The primer mix had 60 Vbeta and 13 Jbeta primers. The repertoire was sequenced with immunoSEQ multiplex PCR; TCRdb's copy has only in-frame clones and lacks some. The repertoire includes 150,000 to 200,000 clones, roughly 77% of them detected once, and 1.6% sits in the top ten. Sequencing input: PBMCs. Receptors originate from a woman aged 45-59 years in good health and CMV-seronegative.

The genes are TRBV28 and TRBJ1-2, with 8 bases that match TRBD1. CDR3 length: 18 residues. J lost 3 bases, V lost 5 bases, and 17 bases had no gene match. Germline V gives CDR1 MDHEN, CDR2 SYDVKM. CDR3 sequence: CASSKIRQGARRYYGYTF. The CDR3, as DNA: TGTGCCAGCAGTAAAATACGGCAGGGGGCTCGGCGGTACTATGGCTACACCTTC.

The CDR3 loop is CASSTSGRLNTQYF. The CDR3 DNA follows: TGTGCCAGCAGCACTAGCGGGAGACTAAATACGCAGTATTTT. The rearrangement links TRBV7-3 to TRBJ2-3, with TRBD2 identical over 11 bases. CDR1 is SGHTA and CDR2 is FQGTGA in the germline V gene. This CDR3 is built from 14 residues. Trimming removed 5 bases from V and 7 bases from J; junction bases left unmatched: 5.

The J gene is TRBJ2-7, the V gene TRBV5-1; perhaps TRBD2 as D (5 bases). The V gene lost 2 bases and the J gene lost 2 bases, with 17 bases spanning the gap. In germline, CDR1 is SGHRS, CDR2 YFSETQ. The CDR3 loop spans 16 amino acids. The CDR3 bases are TGCGCCAGCAGCTTACAACCAGGACCGGGAACCTACGAGCAGTACTTC. This sequence encodes CASSLQPGPGTYEQYF. Drawing the rest from reference TRBV5-1 and TRBJ2-7, the complete variable domain is KAGVTQTPRYLIKTRGQQVTLSCSPISGHRSVSWYQQTPGQGLQFLFEYFSETQRNKGNFPGRFSGRQFSNSRSEMNVSTLELGDSALYLCASSLQPGPGTYEQYFGPGTRLTVT.

This clone has just one count. This chain's CDR3 is CASRLGEGRSEKLFF. The CDR3 nucleotides read TGTGCCAGCAGGCTCGGGGAGGGGCGAAGTGAAAAACTGTTTTTT. The genes are TRBV6-5 and TRBJ1-4, with D perhaps matching TRBD1 (5 bases). This CDR3 has 15 residues. The germline gives CDR1 MNHEY, CDR2 SVGAGI. V was pared by 6 bases and J by 7 bases, with 18 bases between.

Comment on this clone: The junction does not match germline at one end; this may be a read error. V and J are TRBV7-7 and TRBJ2-1; either TRBD1 or TRBD2 may supply D (5 bases each). The germline gives CDR1 SSHAT, CDR2 FNYEAQ (reference sequence). The CDR3 length is 15 residues. CDR3 nucleotide sequence: TGTGCTAGCAGCTTAGGGGCGGGTACCTACAATGAGCAGTTCTTC. This translates into CASSLGAGTYNEQFF. Variable domain in full (rest from reference TRBV7-7 and TRBJ2-1): GAGVSQSPRYKVTKRGQDVTLRCDPISSHATLYWYQQALGQGPEFLTYFNYEAQPDKSGLPSDRFSAERPEGSISTLTIQRTEQRDSAMYRCASSLGAGTYNEQFFGPGTRLTVL.

J is TRBJ2-2 and V is TRBV27; maybe TRBD2 (5 bases). Trimming took 4 bases from V and 4 from J, leaving 13 bases between them. The CDR3 runs to 15 residues. Germline-derived CDR1 and CDR2 are MNHEY and SMNVEV (reference sequence). The CDR3 reads CASSSLPRGTGELFF. DNA for the CDR3: TGTGCCAGCAGTTCGCTACCCCGGGGCACCGGGGAGCTGTTTTTT.

The V and J genes are TRBV9 and TRBJ1-4; D call uncertain. Germline lookup yields CDR1 SGDLS and CDR2 YYNGEE. This CDR3 comprises 13 residues. The ends were cut back, 0 bases at V and 8 bases at J, with 8 bases in the middle. CDR3 protein: CASSVGSGEKLFF. CDR3 coding DNA: TGTGCCAGCAGCGTAGGGAGTGGCGAAAAACTGTTTTTT. The full variable domain, its missing parts supplied by reference TRBV9 and TRBJ1-4, is DSGVTQTPKHLITATGQRVTLRCSPRSGDLSVYWYQQSLDQGLQFLIQYYNGEERAKGNILERFSAQQFPDLHSELNLSSLELGDSALYFCASSVGSGEKLFFGSGTQLSVL.

This chain connects TRBV19 to TRBJ2-2; 15 bases are a match to TRBD2. The germline V gene encodes CDR1 LNHDA and CDR2 SQIVND (reference sequence). V shed 8 bases, J shed 4 bases, and the junction held 11 bases outside the gene matches. This CDR3 comprises 18 residues. The CDR3 DNA follows: TGTGCCAGTGCTACTTGGACTAGCGGGAGGGCCAGCACCGGGGAGCTGTTTTTT. This gives the protein CASATWTSGRASTGELFF.

V usage is TRBV12-5 and J usage is TRBJ2-1; the match to TRBD1 covers 7 bases. The CDR3 is 14 residues long. With 6 bases clipped from V and 9 bases from J, the junction kept 11 bases outside the gene matches. The germline V gene has CDR1 LGHNT and CDR2 FRNRAP. CDR3 bases: TGTGCTAGTGGAAGGGACAGCCTTCTAGGTGAGCAGTTCTTC. This translates into CASGRDSLLGEQFF.

This clone was detected only a few times. The V and J genes are TRBV6-5 and TRBJ1-5, with a weak D call TRBD1 (5 bases). Germline loops: CDR1 MNHEY, CDR2 SVGAGI. The ends were cut back, 4 bases at V and 4 bases at J, with 8 bases in the middle. CDR3 length: 13 residues. CDR3: CASSSGWNQPQHF. Here the CDR3 DNA reads TGTGCCAGCAGTTCAGGGTGGAATCAGCCCCAGCATTTT.

The V call is TRBV11-3, the J call TRBJ1-3; D may be TRBD1 (5 bases). Germline V gene data show CDR1 as SGHNT and CDR2 as YENEEA. The V end lost 4 bases, the J end lost 1 base, and 14 bases lay between the germline ends. The CDR3 covers 16 residues. CDR3 protein: CASSSPGGASGNTIYF. The CDR3 bases are TGTGCCAGCAGCTCACCTGGTGGGGCGTCTGGAAACACCATATATTTT.

The V and J genes are TRBV2 and TRBJ2-5; 8 bases match TRBD2. This CDR3 has 16 amino acids. Germline CDR1 SNHLY, CDR2 FYNNEI. V lost 3 bases, J lost 2 bases, and 8 bases stayed unmatched. DNA for the CDR3: TGTGCCAGCAGTGAGTCGCCTAGCGGGCCTCAAGAGACCCAGTACTTC. This encodes CASSESPSGPQETQYF.

The V gene is TRBV2, the J gene TRBJ2-1; D remains unclear. CDR1 and CDR2 (germline): SNHLY, FYNNEI. The CDR3 spans 13 residues. The V and J ends lost 5 bases and 4 bases respectively, with 9 bases between them. The CDR3 protein is CASSPPGYNEQFF. In DNA, the CDR3 is TGTGCCAGCAGTCCACCCGGGTACAATGAGCAGTTCTTC.

This CDR3 is CASSPTGGSSYEQYF. CDR3 bases: TGTGCCAGCAGCCCGACAGGGGGCTCGTCCTACGAGCAGTACTTC. The V call is TRBV6-5, the J call TRBJ2-7, with 10 positions matching TRBD1. Trimming removed 6 bases from V and 1 base from J; junction bases left unmatched: 6. Germline V gene sequence: CDR1 MNHEY, CDR2 SVGAGI. The CDR3 contains 15 residues.

This clone was counted a few times. The chain joins TRBV9 to TRBJ1-1, with 7 bases matching TRBD1. J gave up 5 bases and V 2 bases, and 6 bases lay outside the gene matches. Germline loops: CDR1 SGDLS, CDR2 YYNGEE. The length of the CDR3 is 14 residues. CDR3 residues: CASSVMTGLTEAFF. As DNA, the CDR3 is TGTGCCAGCAGCGTGATGACAGGGTTGACTGAAGCTTTCTTT.

The chain employs TRBV7-9 and TRBJ2-3, with D possibly matching TRBD1 (6 bases). Per germline, CDR1 SEHNR and CDR2 FQNEAQ (reference sequence). V was trimmed by 0 bases and J by 6 bases, leaving 13 bases between them. The CDR3 length is 15 residues. In nucleotides, the CDR3 is TGTGCCAGCAGCTTAGCGGGGGCGCGAAGTGATACGCAGTATTTT. This codes for CASSLAGARSDTQYF.

The chain is built from TRBV5-5 and TRBJ2-1, with TRBD1 identical over 8 bases. The V segment lost 3 bases and the J segment 9 bases; nucleotides outside the gene matches: 2. Looked up from germline, CDR1 is SGHKS and CDR2 is YYEKEE (reference sequence). The CDR3 loop spans 12 amino acids. The CDR3 is CASSSGGSEQFF. CDR3 sequence (DNA): TGTGCCAGCAGCTCAGGGGGCAGTGAGCAGTTCTTC.

The V gene is TRBV9, the J gene TRBJ2-1, with 10 bases matching TRBD1. The CDR3 contains 16 residues. Germline CDR1 SGDLS, CDR2 YYNGEE. The V and J ends lost 7 bases and 7 bases, in that order; junction bases with no gene match: 14. CDR3 coding DNA: TGTGCCAGCTCGGATCCCGGGACAGGGGTAAGGAATGAGCAGTTCTTC. Translating gives CASSDPGTGVRNEQFF.

V and J are TRBV19 and TRBJ2-3, with 12 bases identical to TRBD2. The germline gives CDR1 LNHDA, CDR2 SQIVND (reference sequence). Trimming removed 5 bases from V and 1 base from J; junction bases left unmatched: 4. This CDR3 is built from 16 residues. The CDR3 region is CASSSRLAGGTDTQYF. Here the CDR3 DNA reads TGTGCCAGTAGTTCTCGACTAGCGGGAGGCACAGATACGCAGTATTTT.

This chain uses TRBV6-6 with TRBJ1-4, with D perhaps matching TRBD1 (5 bases). The germline gives CDR1 MNHNY, CDR2 SVGAGI (reference sequence). V was trimmed by 7 bases and J by 2 bases, leaving 14 bases between them. The length of the CDR3 is 15 residues. CDR3 coding DNA: TGTGCCAGCACCAACCACGGGGGGACTAATGAAAAACTGTTTTTT. This encodes CASTNHGGTNEKLFF.

This clone was found once. The chain employs TRBV11-2 and TRBJ1-2, with a possible D match to TRBD1 (6 bases). V shed 4 bases and J shed 4 bases, with 13 bases lying between them. CDR3 size: 14 residues. Germline CDR1 reads SGHAT; CDR2 reads FQNNGV. The CDR3 sequence: CASSYDRTSYGYTF. CDR3 coding DNA: TGTGCCAGCAGCTACGACAGGACTAGCTATGGCTACACCTTC.

This clone occurred once. The chain employs TRBV6-5 and TRBJ1-2; D unresolved. V was cut by 0 bases and J by 8 bases, with 13 bases left in between. CDR3 length: 14 amino acids. From germline, CDR1 is MNHEY and CDR2 SVGAGI. CDR3 residues: CASSYSAGRGGYTF. The CDR3 DNA follows: TGTGCCAGCAGTTACTCGGCGGGCCGCGGAGGCTACACCTTC.

The gene calls are TRBV9 and TRBJ1-5; 10 bases line up with TRBD1. Germline loops: CDR1 SGDLS, CDR2 YYNGEE. The J segment lost 4 bases and the V segment lost 4 bases, leaving 2 bases of the junction unmatched. This CDR3 is 14 amino acids long. CDR3 residues: CASSSGQGNQPQHF. The CDR3 bases are TGTGCCAGCAGCTCGGGACAGGGGAATCAGCCCCAGCATTTT.

This clone was seen a handful of times. The rearrangement links TRBV7-2 to TRBJ2-6; no firm D call. V was trimmed by 5 bases and J by 0 bases, leaving 5 bases between them. Per the germline V gene, CDR1 is SGHTA and CDR2 is FQGNSA. This CDR3 has 14 residues. The DNA for the CDR3 is TGTGCCAGCAGCCCTAGCTCTGGGGCCAACGTCCTGACTTTC. It yields the protein CASSPSSGANVLTF.

The sample holds one count of this clone. The rearrangement links TRBV10-3 to TRBJ2-1; 14 bases are shared with TRBD2. CDR1 and CDR2 (germline): ENHRY, SYGVKD. V lost 11 bases, J lost 9 bases, and 12 bases stayed unmatched. The CDR3 runs to 15 residues. CDR3 protein: CALGPGLAGEGEQFF. In DNA form, the CDR3 reads TGTGCCTTAGGACCGGGACTAGCGGGAGAGGGTGAGCAGTTCTTC.

The chain combines TRBV2 with TRBJ2-1, with 8 bases identical to TRBD2. Germline CDR1 SNHLY, CDR2 FYNNEI. The CDR3 has 14 residues. With V trimmed by 5 bases and J by 3 bases, 3 bases remained unmatched. Here the CDR3 reads CASSLAGGYNEQFF. As DNA, the CDR3 is TGTGCCAGCAGTCTGGCGGGGGGCTACAATGAGCAGTTCTTC.

The rearrangement links TRBV7-8 to TRBJ1-1, with no clear D. Per germline, CDR1 SGHVS and CDR2 FQNEAQ. V was shortened by 3 bases and J by 0 bases, with 8 bases between the two germline ends. The CDR3 has 14 amino acids. The DNA for the CDR3 is TGTGCCAGCAGCTTGGTGCGCATGAACACTGAAGCTTTCTTT. This translates into CASSLVRMNTEAFF.

CDR3 DNA sequence: TGCGCCAGCAACCCTAGCGGGGTACACCTTAGCACAGATACGCAGTATTTT. Amino acids: CASNPSGVHLSTDTQYF. The chain links TRBV5-1 to TRBJ2-3; 9 bases line up with TRBD2. The CDR3 consists of 17 residues. Germline loops: CDR1 SGHRS, CDR2 YFSETQ. Trimming removed 6 bases from V and 0 bases from J; junction bases left unmatched: 11.

This clone occurred once. The rearrangement links TRBV18 to TRBJ2-7, with 12 bases lining up with TRBD2. The CDR3 covers 15 residues. The V segment lost 4 bases and the J segment 3 bases; nucleotides outside the gene matches: 4. Germline CDR1 KGHSH, CDR2 LQKENI. The CDR3 protein is CASSLTSGGSYEQYF. The CDR3, as DNA: TGTGCCAGCTCACTCACTAGCGGGGGGAGCTACGAGCAGTACTTC.

The V gene is TRBV10-1, the J gene TRBJ2-7, with 9 bases identical to TRBD2. The V gene end was trimmed by 3 bases and the J gene end by 7 bases; junction bases not matched to a gene: 10. This CDR3 has 15 amino acids. Germline V lookup: CDR1 WNHNN, CDR2 SYGVQD (reference sequence). The CDR3 DNA sequence: TGCGCCAGCAGTGAAGGCGGGGGGGGTGGGGGAGAGCAGTACTTC. This codes for CASSEGGGGGGEQYF.

This sequence joins TRBV9 and TRBJ2-1; 9 nucleotides align to TRBD2. This CDR3 has 15 amino acids. J was trimmed by 5 bases and V by 4 bases; bases with no gene match: 7. The germline gives CDR1 SGDLS, CDR2 YYNGEE. For the CDR3, the DNA is TGTGCCAGCAGCCCCCGACTAGCGGAGGACAATGAGCAGTTCTTC. Its protein product is CASSPRLAEDNEQFF.

This clone has a single count. This sequence joins TRBV6-1 and TRBJ1-5, with D possibly TRBD1 on 5 matching bases. The CDR3 length is 15 residues. Germline V lookup: CDR1 MNHNS, CDR2 SASEGT. The V end lost 3 bases, the J end lost 1 base, and 10 bases lay between the germline ends. The CDR3 here is CASSDAGGSNQPQHF. In nucleotides, the CDR3 is TGTGCCAGCAGTGATGCCGGGGGAAGCAATCAGCCCCAGCATTTT.